Listed below are T cell receptor beta chains from one sample, sequenced in a study of CD8 T cells in ankylosing spondylitis. TCRdb analysed the 5' RACE reads with MiXCR anew, one entry per CDR3 protein. The sample contains fewer than 550,000 distinct CDR3 sequences, approximately 5% of which appear only once. Sample: blood, either unsorted or a sorted T cell fraction (not recorded which). The source is a male donor with ankylosing spondylitis. Both conserved end residues are part of each CDR3. D genes are given only for firm matches. For some rows the clone size is stated as once, few or many, or as a class when expanded; others skip it.

V	D	J	size	CDR3	DNA
TRBV12-3/TRBV12-4	-	TRBJ2-1	few	CASRLLSSYNEQFF	TGTGCCAGTAGACTGCTGAGCTCCTACAATGAGCAGTTCTTC
TRBV20-1	TRBD2	TRBJ2-7	many	CSAEAVAGGTYEQYF	TGCAGTGCAGAGGCCGTAGCGGGTGGGACCTACGAGCAGTACTTC
TRBV12-3/TRBV12-4	-	TRBJ1-1	many	CASTGPGTEAFF	TGTGCCAGCACCGGACCGGGGACTGAAGCTTTCTTT
TRBV30	TRBD2	TRBJ2-1	-	CAWSTAGGTYLIF	TGTGCCTGGAGTACAGCGGGAGGAACCTACCTAATCTTC
TRBV5-1	-	TRBJ2-1	many	CASSLWLDNEQFF	TGCGCCAGCAGCTTGTGGTTAGACAATGAGCAGTTCTTC
TRBV5-6	TRBD2	TRBJ2-7	-	CASSPYPGLAGDRSF	TGTGCCAGCAGCCCGTATCCGGGACTAGCGGGAGATCGGTCGTTC
TRBV7-6	-	TRBJ1-3	many	CASSTRPITGNTIYF	TGTGCCAGCAGTACTAGACCGATTACTGGAAACACCATATATTTT
TRBV7-2	-	TRBJ2-7	many	CASSPGTVLVEQYF	TGTGCCAGCAGCCCAGGGACCGTTCTAGTCGAGCAGTACTTC
TRBV4-1	-	TRBJ1-1	-	CASSQVFSRTEAFF	TGCGCCAGCAGCCAAGTTTTTTCTCGCACTGAAGCTTTCTTT
TRBV6-4	-	TRBJ2-1	few	CASSDSANEQFF	TGTGCCAGCAGTGACTCGGCCAATGAGCAGTTCTTC
TRBV7-9	-	TRBJ1-2	many	CASSLAQTGPYGYTF	TGTGCCAGCAGCTTAGCTCAGACAGGCCCCTATGGCTACACCTTC
TRBV28	-	TRBJ1-3	many	CASSPWGQGNTIYF	TGTGCCAGCAGTCCCTGGGGGCAGGGAAACACCATATATTTT
TRBV5-8	TRBD1	TRBJ2-1	few	CASSLQGADYNEQFF	TGTGCCAGCAGCTTGCAGGGGGCGGACTACAATGAGCAGTTCTTC
TRBV12-3/TRBV12-4	-	TRBJ1-1	many	CASSLMVENTEAFF	TGTGCCAGCAGTTTAATGGTAGAGAACACTGAAGCTTTCTTT
TRBV18	-	TRBJ2-7	few	CASSPNPGGHYEQYF	TGTGCCAGCTCACCAAACCCAGGGGGGCACTACGAGCAGTACTTC
TRBV5-1	-	TRBJ1-2	many	CASSSDNLFDGYTF	TGCGCCAGCAGCTCTGACAACCTCTTCGATGGCTACACCTTC
TRBV20-1	TRBD2	TRBJ2-3	many	CSATVLAGSETDTQYF	TGCAGTGCTACGGTATTAGCGGGATCCGAGACAGATACGCAGTATTTT
TRBV29-1	-	TRBJ2-3	many	CSAEPGWSTDTQYF	TGCAGCGCCGAACCAGGCTGGAGCACAGATACGCAGTATTTT
TRBV20-1	TRBD2	TRBJ2-1	few	CSATTKLAGDGNEQFF	TGCAGTGCTACCACTAAACTAGCGGGAGATGGCAATGAGCAGTTCTTC
TRBV12-3/TRBV12-4	TRBD1	TRBJ2-3	few	CASGWRQGPPDTQYF	TGTGCCAGCGGCTGGAGACAGGGGCCCCCAGATACGCAGTATTTT
TRBV20-1	TRBD2	TRBJ2-2	many	CSARGGSDTGELFF	TGCAGTGCTCGCGGGGGGTCCGACACCGGGGAGCTGTTTTTT
TRBV9	-	TRBJ2-2	many	CASSGIGTGELFF	TGTGCCAGCAGCGGCATAGGGACCGGGGAGCTGTTTTTT
TRBV27	-	TRBJ2-7	-	CATHPAGVSYEQYF	TGTGCCACTCACCCCGCAGGGGTGTCCTACGAGCAGTACTTC
TRBV12-3/TRBV12-4	-	TRBJ2-7	many	CASGKPYEQYF	TGTGCCAGCGGCAAACCCTACGAGCAGTACTTC
TRBV6-5	TRBD1	TRBJ2-7	few	CASSYDRVNEQYF	TGTGCCAGCAGTTACGACAGGGTAAACGAGCAGTACTTC
TRBV7-2	-	TRBJ1-5	many	CASSLGVYQPQHF	TGTGCCAGCAGCTTAGGAGTCTATCAGCCCCAGCATTTT
TRBV28	-	TRBJ2-7	many	CASSPGRGPYEQYF	TGTGCCAGCAGCCCAGGCCGGGGCCCCTACGAGCAGTACTTC
TRBV7-2	-	TRBJ1-1	many	CASSTRRQGIEAFF	TGTGCCAGCAGCACCCGGCGGCAGGGTATTGAAGCTTTCTTT
TRBV7-9	-	TRBJ1-6	many	CASSLDPLVGSLHF	TGTGCCAGCAGCTTAGACCCGTTGGTGGGATCCCTCCACTTT
TRBV7-2	-	TRBJ2-5	-	CASSPSSQETQYF	TGTGCCAGCAGCCCCTCCTCCCAAGAGACCCAGTACTTC
TRBV28	TRBD2	TRBJ2-7	few	CASSFGAGAYEQYF	TGTGCCAGCAGTTTCGGAGCGGGAGCCTACGAGCAGTACTTC
TRBV12-1	-	TRBJ2-1	few	CASSSLGRTSGGLSYNEQFF	TGTGCCAGCAGCTCCCTAGGGCGGACTAGCGGGGGCCTCTCCTACAATGAGCAGTTCTTC
TRBV11-2	-	TRBJ1-2	many	CASSLASGFNYGYTF	TGTGCCAGCAGCTTAGCCAGTGGTTTTAACTATGGCTACACCTTC
TRBV28	TRBD1	TRBJ2-6	few	CASTTAGTGEVAASGANVLTF	TGTGCCAGCACGACCGCCGGGACAGGGGAAGTTGCGGCCTCTGGGGCCAACGTCCTGACTTTC
TRBV12-3/TRBV12-4	-	TRBJ1-1	many	CASSSSPHTEAFF	TGTGCCAGCAGTTCATCCCCGCACACTGAAGCTTTCTTT
TRBV5-1	-	TRBJ2-2	many	CASSLEGPTGELFF	TGCGCCAGCAGCTTGGAGGGACCCACCGGGGAGCTGTTTTTT
TRBV27	-	TRBJ1-3	many	CASSFLAGNTIYF	TGTGCCAGCAGTTTCCTAGCCGGAAACACCATATATTTT
TRBV5-1	-	TRBJ2-1	many	CASSLGGVTYNEQFF	TGCGCCAGCAGCTTGGGAGGGGTCACCTACAATGAGCAGTTCTTC
TRBV4-2	TRBD2	TRBJ2-5	-	CASTLGGGMETQYF	TGTGCCAGCACCCTGGGCGGGGGGATGGAGACCCAGTACTTC
TRBV7-2	-	TRBJ1-5	many	CASSRVGVGNQPQHF	TGTGCCAGCAGCCGGGTGGGGGTCGGCAATCAGCCCCAGCATTTT
TRBV9	TRBD2	TRBJ2-3	-	CASSVEAGGPTDTQYF	TGTGCCAGCAGCGTAGAGGCGGGAGGGCCCACAGATACGCAGTATTTT
TRBV10-2	-	TRBJ2-7	few	CASRRTSGFYEQYF	TGCGCCAGCAGAAGGACAAGCGGGTTTTACGAGCAGTACTTC
TRBV11-1	TRBD2	TRBJ2-2	many	CASSSNLGVAGADGELFF	TGTGCCAGCAGCTCGAACCTGGGGGTAGCGGGAGCAGACGGGGAGCTGTTTTTT
TRBV11-2	TRBD2	TRBJ2-4	many	CASSSRTSGRAGPKNIQYF	TGTGCCAGCAGCTCCCGGACTAGCGGGAGGGCCGGGCCCAAAAACATTCAGTACTTC
TRBV7-8	-	TRBJ1-2	-	CASSFHNLKGGGYTF	TGTGCCAGCAGCTTTCACAATTTAAAGGGTGGTGGCTACACCTTC
TRBV7-6	-	TRBJ2-2	many	CASSFGTNTGELFF	TGTGCCAGCAGCTTTGGCACTAACACCGGGGAGCTGTTTTTT
TRBV6-2/TRBV6-3	TRBD1	TRBJ2-5	few	CASSTRTGQYF	TGTGCCAGCAGTACCAGGACAGGCCAGTACTTC
TRBV7-2	TRBD2	TRBJ2-1	many	CASSSGLAPSYNEQFF	TGTGCCAGCAGCTCCGGACTAGCGCCTTCCTACAATGAGCAGTTCTTC
TRBV20-1	TRBD1	TRBJ1-6	many	CSARERRQGHNSPLHF	TGCAGTGCTAGAGAGCGAAGACAGGGCCATAATTCACCCCTCCACTTT